Below, 9 T cell receptor beta chains from the same sample are listed, as sequenced in a study of T cells after yellow fever vaccination. Via MiXCR, TCRdb re-called the 5' RACE reads, giving one row per CDR3 protein. The profile covers 100,000 to 150,000 distinct CDR3 sequences, with nearly 15% appearing a single time and around 40% taken by the ten largest. Sequenced material: CD8+ T cells sorted from PBMCs, taken 5 days after the yellow fever booster vaccination. Every receptor here comes from a man in his late teens or twenties who received the YFV17D yellow fever vaccine.

This sequence joins TRBV5-4 and TRBJ2-3, with 12 bases identical to TRBD2. CDR1 and CDR2 (germline): SGHNT, YYREEE (reference sequence). The CDR3 runs 15 residues. The J segment lost 2 bases and the V segment lost 4 bases, leaving 2 bases of the junction unmatched. The CDR3 DNA sequence: TGTGCCAGCAGCGGGACTAGCGGGTTCACAGATACGCAGTATTTT. Protein product: CASSGTSGFTDTQYF.

CDR3 in amino acids: CSARDRTVDHPAYEQYF. CDR3 DNA sequence: TGCAGTGCTAGAGATAGGACAGTGGATCACCCGGCCTACGAGCAGTACTTC. The genes are TRBV20-1 and TRBJ2-7, with a possible D match to TRBD1 (6 bases). Germline V lookup: CDR1 DFQATT, CDR2 SNEGSKA (reference sequence). The CDR3 sequence is 17 residues long. V was pared by 0 bases and J by 2 bases, with 20 bases between.

This clonotype appeared a few times. The chain is built from TRBV5-1 and TRBJ2-1; the D gene is possibly TRBD2 (7 bases). The germline V and J ends were trimmed by 4 bases and 5 bases, with 13 bases remaining between them. Germline CDR1 reads SGHRS; CDR2 reads YFSETQ. The CDR3 is 14 amino acids. Written as DNA, the CDR3 is TGCGCCAGCAGCCCCGGGGGGCCCAACAATGAGCAGTTCTTC. This codes for CASSPGGPNNEQFF.

This clonotype was observed a handful of times. J is TRBJ2-5 and V is TRBV20-1; 8 bases align to TRBD2. Trimming took 0 bases from V and 5 from J; bases not matched to a gene: 5. The CDR3 consists of 14 residues. CDR1 is DFQATT and CDR2 is SNEGSKA in the germline V gene (reference sequence). In nucleotides, the CDR3 is TGCAGTGCTAGAGAAGAGCGGGGGACGGAGACCCAGTACTTC. Protein product: CSAREERGTETQYF.

CDR3 amino acids: CASSDLPSNNQPQHF. CDR3 bases: TGTGCCAGCAGTGATTTACCATCGAACAATCAGCCCCAGCATTTT. The chain has TRBV6-1 and TRBJ1-5; no firm D call. In germline, CDR1 is MNHNS, CDR2 SASEGT. V lost 3 bases and J 3 bases, leaving 12 bases between the germline ends. CDR3 size: 15 residues.

The chain has TRBV4-1 and TRBJ2-7; 7 bases match TRBD1. CDR1 MGHRA and CDR2 YSYEKL come from the germline V gene. Trimming at V came to 1 base and at J to 0 bases, leaving 6 bases not matched to a gene. The CDR3 is made up of 16 amino acids. The CDR3 spells CASSQVETGSSYEQYF. In nucleotides, the CDR3 is TGCGCCAGCAGCCAAGTCGAGACAGGGTCCTCCTACGAGCAGTACTTC.

Only a few counts were recorded for this clonotype. The J gene is TRBJ1-1, the V gene TRBV6-2 or TRBV6-3, with no clear D. This CDR3 comprises 14 residues. Germline assignment: CDR1 MNHEY and CDR2 SVGEGT. V lost 5 bases and J lost 1, with 11 bases in between. The CDR3 region has the DNA TGTGCCAGCAGTCGGTTTCTCACGAACACTGAAGCTTTCTTT. It is translated as CASSRFLTNTEAFF.

This clonotype was observed a handful of times. V usage is TRBV4-1 and J usage is TRBJ2-7; TRBD1 aligns across 9 bases. The CDR3 length is 14 residues. V lost 4 bases to trimming and J lost 6 bases; unmatched junction nucleotides: 7. From germline, CDR1 is MGHRA and CDR2 YSYEKL. The DNA of the CDR3 is TGCGCCAGCAGCCCCCCGGGACAGGGCGGCGAGCAGTACTTC. Translated: CASSPPGQGGEQYF.

The table lists this clonotype with a few counts. The CDR3 loop reads CSVGSLGYEQFF. Here the CDR3 DNA reads TGCAGCGTTGGCTCGCTAGGTTATGAGCAGTTCTTC. The chain combines TRBV29-1 with TRBJ2-1; D is uncertain. Germline CDR1 and CDR2: SQVTM and ANQGSEA. The V end lost 4 bases, the J end lost 8 bases, and 12 bases lay between the germline ends. The CDR3 spans 12 residues.